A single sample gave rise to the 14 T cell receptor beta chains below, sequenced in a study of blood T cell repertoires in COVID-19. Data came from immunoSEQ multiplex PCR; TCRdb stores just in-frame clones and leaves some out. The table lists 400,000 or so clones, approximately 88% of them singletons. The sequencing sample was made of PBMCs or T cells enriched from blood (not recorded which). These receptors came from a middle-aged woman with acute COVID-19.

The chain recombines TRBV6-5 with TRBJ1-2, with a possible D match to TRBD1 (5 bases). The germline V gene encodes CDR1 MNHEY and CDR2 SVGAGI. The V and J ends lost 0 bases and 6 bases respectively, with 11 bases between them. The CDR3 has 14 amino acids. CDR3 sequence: CASSYSRGRNGYTF. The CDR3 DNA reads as TGTGCCAGCAGTTACTCTCGGGGGAGGAATGGCTACACCTTC.

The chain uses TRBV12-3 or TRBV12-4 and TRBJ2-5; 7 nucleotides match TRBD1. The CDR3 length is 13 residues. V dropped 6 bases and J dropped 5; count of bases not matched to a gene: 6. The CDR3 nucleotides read TGTGCCAGCAGCTCACAGGGGACCGAGACCCAGTACTTC. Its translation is CASSSQGTETQYF.

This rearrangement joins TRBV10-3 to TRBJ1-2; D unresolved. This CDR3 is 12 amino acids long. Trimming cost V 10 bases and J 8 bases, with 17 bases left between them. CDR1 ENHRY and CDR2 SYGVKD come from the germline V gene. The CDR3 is CATRNKTGGYTF. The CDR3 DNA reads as TGTGCCACCAGAAATAAAACGGGAGGCTACACCTTC.

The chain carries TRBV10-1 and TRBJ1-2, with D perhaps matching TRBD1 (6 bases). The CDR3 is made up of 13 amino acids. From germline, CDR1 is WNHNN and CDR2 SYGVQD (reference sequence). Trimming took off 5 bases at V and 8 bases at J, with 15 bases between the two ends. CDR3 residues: CASSQGRGDGYTF. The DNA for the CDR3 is TGCGCCAGCAGTCAGGGCAGGGGTGACGGCTACACCTTC.

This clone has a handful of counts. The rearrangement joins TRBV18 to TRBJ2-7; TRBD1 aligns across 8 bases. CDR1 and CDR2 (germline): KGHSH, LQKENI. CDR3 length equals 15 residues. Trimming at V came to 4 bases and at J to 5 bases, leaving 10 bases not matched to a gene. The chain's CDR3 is CASSRPGQAVHEQYF. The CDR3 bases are TGTGCCAGCTCACGACCGGGACAGGCGGTCCACGAGCAGTACTTC.

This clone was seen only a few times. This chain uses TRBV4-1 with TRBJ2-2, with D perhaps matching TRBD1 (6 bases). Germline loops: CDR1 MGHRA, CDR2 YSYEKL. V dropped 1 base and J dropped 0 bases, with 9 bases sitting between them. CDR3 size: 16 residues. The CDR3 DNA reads TGCGCCAGCAGCCAAGGGGGACAACCGAACACCGGGGAGCTGTTTTTT. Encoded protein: CASSQGGQPNTGELFF.

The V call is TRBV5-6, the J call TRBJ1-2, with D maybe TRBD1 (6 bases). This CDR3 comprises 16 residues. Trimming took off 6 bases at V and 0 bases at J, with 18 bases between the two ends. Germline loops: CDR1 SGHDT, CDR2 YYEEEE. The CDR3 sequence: CASTAQGYFSNYGYTF. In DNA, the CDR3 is TGTGCCAGCACCGCACAGGGATACTTTTCTAACTATGGCTACACCTTC.

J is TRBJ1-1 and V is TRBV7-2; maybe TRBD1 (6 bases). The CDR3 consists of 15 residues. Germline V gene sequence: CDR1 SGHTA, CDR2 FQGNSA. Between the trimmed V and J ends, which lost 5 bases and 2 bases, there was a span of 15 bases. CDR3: CASSPLLGANTEAFF. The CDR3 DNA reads TGTGCCAGCAGCCCCCTATTGGGGGCCAACACTGAAGCTTTCTTT.

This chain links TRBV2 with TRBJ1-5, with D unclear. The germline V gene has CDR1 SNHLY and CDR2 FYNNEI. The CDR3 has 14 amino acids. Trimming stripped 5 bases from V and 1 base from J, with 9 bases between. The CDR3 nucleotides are TGTGCCAGCAGTTCGGTACGGAGCAATCAGCCCCAGCATTTT. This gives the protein CASSSVRSNQPQHF.

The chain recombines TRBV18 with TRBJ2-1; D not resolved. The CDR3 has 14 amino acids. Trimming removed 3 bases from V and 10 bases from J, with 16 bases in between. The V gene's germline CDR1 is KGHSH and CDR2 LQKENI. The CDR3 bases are TGTGCCAGCTCACCTCAGGATAACCCATGGGAGCAGTTCTTC. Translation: CASSPQDNPWEQFF.

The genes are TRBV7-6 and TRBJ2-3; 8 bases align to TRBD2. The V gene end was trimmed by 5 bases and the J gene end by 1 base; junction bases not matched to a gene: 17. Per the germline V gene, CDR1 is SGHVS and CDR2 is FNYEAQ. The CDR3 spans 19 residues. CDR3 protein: CASSPRRGGSFLRTDTQYF. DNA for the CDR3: TGTGCCAGCAGCCCCCGTCGCGGGGGGTCCTTCCTTCGCACAGATACGCAGTATTTT.

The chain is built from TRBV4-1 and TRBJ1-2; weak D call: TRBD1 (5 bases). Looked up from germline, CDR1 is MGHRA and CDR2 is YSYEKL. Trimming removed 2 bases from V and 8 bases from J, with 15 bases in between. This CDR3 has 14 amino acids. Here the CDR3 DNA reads TGCGCCAGCAGCCAACCTGACGGGACTCTGGGCTACACCTTC. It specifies CASSQPDGTLGYTF.

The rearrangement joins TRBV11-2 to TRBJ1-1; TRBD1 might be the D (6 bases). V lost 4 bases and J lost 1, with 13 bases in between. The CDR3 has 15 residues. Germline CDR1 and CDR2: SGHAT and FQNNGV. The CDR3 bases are TGTGCCAGCAGCTCCACTAGAGGGGGGAACACTGAAGCTTTCTTT. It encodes CASSSTRGGNTEAFF.

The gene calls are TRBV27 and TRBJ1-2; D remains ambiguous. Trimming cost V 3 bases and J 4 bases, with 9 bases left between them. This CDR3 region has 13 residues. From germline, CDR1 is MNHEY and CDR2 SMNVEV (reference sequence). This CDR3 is CASSFRGFYGYTF. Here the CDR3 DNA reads TGTGCCAGCAGTTTTCGCGGGTTCTATGGCTACACCTTC.